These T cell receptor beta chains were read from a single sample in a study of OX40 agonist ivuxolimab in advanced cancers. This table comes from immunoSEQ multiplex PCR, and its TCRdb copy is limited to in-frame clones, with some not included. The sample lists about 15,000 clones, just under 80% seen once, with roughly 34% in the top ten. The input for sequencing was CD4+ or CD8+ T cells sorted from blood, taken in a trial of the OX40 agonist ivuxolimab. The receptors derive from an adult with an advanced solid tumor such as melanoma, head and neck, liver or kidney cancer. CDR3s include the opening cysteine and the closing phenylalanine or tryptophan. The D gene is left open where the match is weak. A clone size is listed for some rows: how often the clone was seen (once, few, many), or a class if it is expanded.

CASSALQGTEAFF	TGTGCCAGCAGTGCCCTACAGGGCACTGAAGCTTTCTTT	13	TRBV6-1	TRBJ1-1	.	.
CASSTGAATEAFF	TGCGCCAGCAGCACTGGTGCGGCCACTGAAGCTTTCTTT	13	TRBV5-1	TRBJ1-1	.	.
CASTLGGAGGELFF	TGCGCCAGCACCCTCGGGGGCGCGGGCGGGGAGCTGTTTTTT	14	TRBV5-1	TRBJ2-2	.	.
CASSAPYNEQFF	TGTGCCAGCAGTGCCCCTTACAATGAGCAGTTCTTC	12	TRBV2	TRBJ2-1	.	.
CASSQDGVGGEDTQYF	TGCGCCAGCAGCCAAGATGGGGTTGGGGGAGAAGATACGCAGTATTTT	16	TRBV4-1	TRBJ2-3	.	.
CASILEGAPAQPQHF	TGTGCCAGCATCCTGGAGGGGGCGCCTGCCCAGCCCCAGCATTTT	15	TRBV28	TRBJ1-5	TRBD1	few
CASSEALGQEGEQYF	TGTGCCAGCAGTGAAGCGCTGGGACAGGAGGGCGAGCAGTACTTC	15	TRBV2	TRBJ2-7	TRBD1	.
CASSLHSGPYNEQFF	TGTGCCAGCAGCTTACATAGTGGGCCTTACAATGAGCAGTTCTTC	15	TRBV7-3	TRBJ2-1	.	.
CLEGLDTQYF	TGCTTGGAGGGCTTAGATACGCAGTATTTT	10	TRBV14	TRBJ2-3	.	few
CASSISSGMSTDTQYF	TGTGCCAGTAGTATCTCTAGCGGGATGAGCACAGATACGCAGTATTTT	16	TRBV19	TRBJ2-3	TRBD2	.
CAWSVPDNSNQPQHF	TGTGCCTGGAGTGTACCTGATAATAGCAATCAGCCCCAGCATTTT	15	TRBV30	TRBJ1-5	.	.
CSASFGQQYF	TGCAGTGCTAGTTTCGGACAGCAGTACTTC	10	TRBV20-1	TRBJ2-7	.	.
CATSRTAGVSLTDTQYF	TGTGCCACCAGCAGAACGGCGGGCGTTTCCTTGACAGATACGCAGTATTTT	17	TRBV15	TRBJ2-3	.	.
CASSTWTGGYTDTQYF	TGTGCCAGCAGTACCTGGACAGGGGGCTACACAGATACGCAGTATTTT	16	TRBV28	TRBJ2-3	TRBD1	.
CASSFDPYNEQFF	TGTGCCAGCAGCTTCGACCCATACAATGAGCAGTTCTTC	13	TRBV11-3	TRBJ2-1	.	.
CASSTPTGDNEQFF	TGTGCCAGCAGCACGCCGACAGGGGACAATGAGCAGTTCTTC	14	TRBV9	TRBJ2-1	TRBD1	.
CASSPPTPGTEAFF	TGTGCCAGCTCACCACCTACACCGGGGACTGAAGCTTTCTTT	14	TRBV18	TRBJ1-1	.	.
CASSTGTSGSINNEQFF	TGTGCCAGCAGCACCGGGACTAGCGGGAGTATCAACAATGAGCAGTTCTTC	17	TRBV27	TRBJ2-1	TRBD2	.
CASSPGGDTEAFF	TGTGCCAGCAGCCCCGGGGGGGACACTGAAGCTTTCTTT	13	TRBV5-6	TRBJ1-1	.	once
CASSLSRTDTQYF	TGTGCCAGCAGCTTGAGCAGGACAGATACGCAGTATTTT	13	TRBV5-6	TRBJ2-3	.	.
CASSFDRGLENIQYF	TGTGCCAGCAGTTTCGACAGGGGGCTGGAAAACATTCAGTACTTC	15	TRBV28	TRBJ2-4	TRBD1	.
CASSLDLGTDYEQYF	TGTGCCAGCAGCTTAGACCTCGGGACAGACTACGAGCAGTACTTC	15	TRBV11-2	TRBJ2-7	TRBD1	once